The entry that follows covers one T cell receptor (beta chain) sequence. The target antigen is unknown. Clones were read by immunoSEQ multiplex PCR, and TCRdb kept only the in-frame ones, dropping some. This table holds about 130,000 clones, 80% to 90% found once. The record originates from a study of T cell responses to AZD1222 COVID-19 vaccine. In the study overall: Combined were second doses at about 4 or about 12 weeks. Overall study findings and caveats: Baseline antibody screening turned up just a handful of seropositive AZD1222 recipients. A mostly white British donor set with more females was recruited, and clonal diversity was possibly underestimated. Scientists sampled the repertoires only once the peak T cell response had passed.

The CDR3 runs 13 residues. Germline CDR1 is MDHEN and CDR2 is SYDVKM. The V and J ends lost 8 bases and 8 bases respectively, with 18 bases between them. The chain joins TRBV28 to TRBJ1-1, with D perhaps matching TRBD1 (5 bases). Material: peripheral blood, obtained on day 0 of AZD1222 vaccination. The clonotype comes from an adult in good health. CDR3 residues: CASQNIWGSEAFF. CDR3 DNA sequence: TGTGCCAGCCAAAACATCTGGGGGTCCGAAGCTTTCTTT.